This note documents a single T cell receptor beta chain sequence. Its antigen remains undetermined. Per-base quality was not reported, and no clone a single base away is much larger than it. The data belong to a study of blood T cell repertoires in COVID-19 (dated by TCRdb to 2019 to 2021). Describing the broader study: Collaborator samples came from the United States, Italy and Spain and covered acute and convalescent phases of COVID-19. Samples came from the ongoing ImmuneRACE study (first 160 participants) plus 1,254 subjects from 6 global collaborators. A de-identified subject ID, COVID-19 status, age in years and sex were almost always included in the sample metadata. Subjects who had been exposed to COVID-19, were actively infected with it, or had recovered from it provided the deeply sampled blood TCRbeta repertoires that made up the dataset. Where available, HLA class I and class II types were obtained from metadata supplied by the sample provider rather than from assay-based typing. The repertoires were released in a freely available public database meant as a resource for research on the immune response to SARS-CoV-2. The material from the prospective study consisted of cDNA or gDNA derived from T cells, B-cell-depleted T cells, or PBMCs. Paper-wide results and their limitations: The quantity of clinical and demographic metadata differed by source and by participant and was supplied without curation.

The CDR3 numbers 14 residues from cysteine through phenylalanine. The read is trimmed to its CDR3 DNA, 42 bases read in frame from base 1. In the germline V gene, CDR1 corresponds to MNHEY and CDR2 to SVGAGI. V loses 4 bases at its end and J loses 9 bases; junction bases beyond the gene matches: 9. TCRbeta CDR3 regions were amplified from genomic DNA using the immunoSEQ Assay, a bias-controlled multiplex PCR. Turning to the authors' computational methods: The number of nucleated cells in each sample was estimated by amplification of reference gene primers within the assay. To quantify the absolute abundance of each unique TCRbeta CDR3 rearrangement, sequence reads were collapsed and filtered. For each sample, productive Simpson clonality was calculated as the square root of Simpson's diversity index over productive rearrangements. Imported from immuneACCESS, the table was reduced by TCRdb to in-frame sequences with V and J called. These copies leave out some clones; in studies compared against another copy, an unresolved V gene accounts for under half, and the cause of the remainder is not known. Clonal size and the V and J genes are those of that table, whereas D and trimming came from the DNA. Across this sample there are tens of thousands of clones, with around 92% seen only once. The top ten constitute roughly 6% of the sample.

The collaborating institutions used their own protocols to collect whole blood in K2EDTA tubes. For TCRbeta analysis, collaborators shipped samples in one of three forms: frozen whole blood, isolated PBMCs, or DNA extracted from either of those sample types. The chain joins TRBV6-5 to TRBJ2-1, with 7 junctional bases fitting TRBD1. Specimen: peripheral blood. This TCR was recovered from a human donor in a cohort sampled during active COVID-19. The nucleotide sequence is TGTGCCAGCAGTTTGACAGGGCGGTTCGCTGAGCAGTTCTTC. It translates as CASSLTGRFAEQFF.